This T cell receptor beta chain derives from a study of blood T cells in healthy people across ages (dated by TCRdb to 2014 to 2015). For context, the study as a whole: In model experiments, roughly one uniquely barcoded TCR beta cDNA molecule per two T cells was captured by template switching. The donors were divided into four age groups: young (average approximately 17 years), middle-aged (about 40), aged (roughly 60) and long-lived (about 79). To avoid experimental bias, donors of different ages were distributed randomly across sequencing lanes. The study measured age-related changes in TCR beta repertoire diversity using deep sequencing normalized with unique cDNA molecular identifiers. The study analyzed two additional independent replicas of 1 million unique cDNA reads from the same blood draw for two donors, one aged 18 to 29 and one aged 80 or older. Study-wide findings and limitations: Conclusive comparison of naive and antigen-experienced compartments was prevented by the profiling of bulk unsorted PBMCs. Observed TCR beta diversity per million T cells fell roughly linearly with age, and a significant reduction was already apparent by age roughly 40. There was a strong correlation between observed TCR beta diversity and the percentage of naive T cells measured by flow cytometry. Because donor CMV infection status was unknown, age-related changes in expanded clonotypes were potentially confounded. Estimates of total diversity based on one million sequenced T cells were considered lower bounds and underestimates. The long-lived group showed more naive CD4+ T cells, fewer expanded clones and increased TCR diversity than the aged group, suggesting age selection.

Library prep was done by 5' RACE. The sample was run on an Illumina HiSeq 2500. A second PCR of about 7 to 12 cycles was run with a J-beta primer mix and a sample-barcoded 5' primer. A unique molecular identifier was introduced onto each TCR beta cDNA molecule by a template-switch 5' adaptor carrying 12 random nucleotides. Each sample yielded at least 2.5 million CDR3-containing paired-end reads. The Mint cDNA synthesis kit, primed by a TRBC-specific oligonucleotide, was used to synthesize first-strand cDNA from all RNA. Following uracil-DNA glycosylase treatment, a first 18-cycle PCR with universal primers M1SS and BC2_uni_R was performed on all cDNA. Regarding the original processing steps: Each sample was normalized by randomly selecting 1 million high-quality reads, each carrying a distinct molecular identifier. Instead of being binned into consensus sequences, reads that shared molecular identifiers were thrown out. MiTCR, run with a Q25 quality threshold and the strictest error-elimination algorithm, handled CDR3 identification, clonotype clustering and error correction. A nonparametric unseen species model using Euler transformation provided a lower-bound estimate of total TCR beta diversity. TCRdb reran the public reads through fastp at Q25 and MiXCR, keeping productive beta chains. Each record represents a unique CDR3 protein, reported with the most common genes and DNA among its rows. The V and J calls follow TCRdb's processing rather than the paper's. The sample profile shows about 1.4 million distinct CDR3 sequences; roughly 59% of them were found once. Over 5.5% of the sample lies in the top ten.

The CDR3 holds 13 amino acids from the cysteine to the phenylalanine. Only CDR3 DNA is held: 39 bases, read in frame from base 1. The V end loses 6 bases and the J end loses 6 bases, and a stretch of 12 bases separates them. The germline V gene encodes CDR1 MNHEY and CDR2 SVGAGI. Regarding this clonotype: Its antigen specificity is not known. One base away there is no much larger clone; base qualities are not given.

The approximately 41 donors, aged 6 to 90 years, were systemically healthy Caucasian individuals from Russia. Approximately 9.3 milliliters of peripheral blood were drawn from each donor into EDTA-treated Vacutainer tubes. Ficoll-Paque density-gradient centrifugation was used to isolate PBMCs, with at least 7 million obtained per sample. Trizol reagent was used to extract total RNA from PBMCs, with at least 5.5 micrograms per sample. Naive CD45RAhigh/CD27high T cell percentages were measured by flow cytometry on a PBMC aliquot from every donor. This clonotype was obtained from a man younger than 35 in good health. The V gene is TRBV6-5 and the J gene is TRBJ2-1; a tentative D call is TRBD1 (6 bases match). Sequencing input: blood. The bases read TGTGCCAGCAGCCAGGGGCAGCTCAATGAGCAGTTCTTC. Its protein product is CASSQGQLNEQFF.